Each of the 24 T cell receptor beta chains below was sequenced from the same sample in a study of T cells after yellow fever vaccination. TCRdb independently ran MiXCR on the 5' RACE reads; one entry per CDR3 protein. The data show under 600,000 distinct CDR3 sequences, approximately 13% seen once. Sample: PBMCs, taken on the day of the yellow fever booster vaccination. These receptors all stem from a man in his thirties or forties who received the YFV17D yellow fever vaccine.

A word on this clonotype: The junction departs from germline at one end; a sequencing error may be responsible. CDR3 protein: CASSFLSGSHNELFF. The CDR3 coding sequence is TGTGCCAGCAGTTTCTTAAGCGGGAGTCACAATGAGCTGTTCTTC. The V gene is TRBV28, the J gene TRBJ2-1; 8 bases align to TRBD2. The CDR3 sequence is 15 residues long. Germline V CDR1 and CDR2: MDHEN, SYDVKM. Supplemented by reference TRBV28 and TRBJ2-1, the full variable domain reads DVKVTQSSRYLVKRTGEKVFLECVQDMDHENMFWYRQDPGLGLRLIYFSYDVKMKEKGDIPEGYSVSREKKERFSLILESASTNQTSMYLCASSFLSGSHNELFFGPGTRLTVL.

This clonotype was observed a few times. This sequence joins TRBV10-3 and TRBJ1-2; no firm D call. Germline V CDR1 and CDR2: ENHRY, SYGVKD. V gave up 6 bases and J gave up 1 base, with 12 bases separating them. This CDR3 contains 14 residues. The CDR3 reads CAIRGEILNYGYTF. Written as DNA, the CDR3 is TGTGCCATCAGGGGAGAGATACTTAACTATGGCTACACCTTC.

This clonotype was counted between two and nine times. V and J are TRBV27 and TRBJ1-6; D is possibly TRBD1 (5 bases). V lost 10 bases and J 4 bases, leaving 20 bases between the germline ends. CDR1 is MNHEY, CDR2 SMNVEV, per germline (reference sequence). The CDR3 loop spans 16 amino acids. CDR3 protein: CANSRGTTYYNSPLHF. For the CDR3, the DNA is TGTGCCAATTCTAGGGGTACCACCTATTATAATTCACCCCTCCACTTT.

The chain joins TRBV7-2 to TRBJ2-1; tentatively, D is TRBD1 or TRBD2 (5 bases each). The germline gives CDR1 SGHTA, CDR2 FQGNSA. The CDR3 length is 12 residues. Trimming took off 2 bases at V and 10 bases at J, with 9 bases between the two ends. The CDR3: CASSLSGTEQFF. CDR3 DNA: TGTGCCAGCAGCTTATCGGGGACCGAGCAGTTCTTC.

This clonotype has more than one count but fewer than ten. This chain links TRBV30 with TRBJ2-7, with unresolved D. V lost 3 bases and J 9 bases, leaving 12 bases between the germline ends. CDR1 GTSNPN and CDR2 SVGIG come from the germline V gene (reference sequence). This CDR3 region has 11 residues. CDR3 DNA sequence: TGTGCCTGGAGGTCCCTACGCGCGCAGTACTTC. Protein product: CAWRSLRAQYF.

This clonotype was observed a handful of times. The gene calls are TRBV24-1 and TRBJ1-1; 10 bases line up with TRBD1. This CDR3 is 14 amino acids long. With 10 bases clipped from V and 4 bases from J, the junction kept 8 bases outside the gene matches. Germline CDR1 reads KGHDR; CDR2 reads SFDVKD. The CDR3 protein is CATHRTGGSTEAFF. In DNA, the CDR3 is TGTGCCACGCACCGGACAGGGGGGAGCACTGAAGCTTTCTTT.

This clonotype was seen a handful of times. The chain is built from TRBV15 and TRBJ2-2, with D perhaps matching TRBD1 or TRBD2 (6 bases each). V was shortened by 2 bases and J by 4 bases, with 14 bases between the two germline ends. Per germline, CDR1 LNHNV and CDR2 YYDKDF (reference sequence). This CDR3 has 16 amino acids. The CDR3 bases are TGTGCCACCAGCAGACCGGAGGGGGTTGGCACCGGGGAGCTGTTTTTT. Translation gives CATSRPEGVGTGELFF.

In this sample, this clonotype turned up a few times. The chain uses TRBV20-1 and TRBJ2-1; TRBD1 is a possible D gene (5 bases). The V gene lost 5 bases and the J gene lost 0 bases, with 14 bases spanning the gap. This CDR3 spans 15 amino acids. Germline CDR1 DFQATT, CDR2 SNEGSKA (reference sequence). In DNA form, the CDR3 reads TGCAGTGCTCGCCAGGGTTCCCTCTCCTACAATGAGCAGTTCTTC. This codes for CSARQGSLSYNEQFF.

This clonotype came up many times. The rearrangement joins TRBV2 to TRBJ2-1; D is ambiguous. Germline CDR1 is SNHLY and CDR2 is FYNNEI. Trimming removed 1 base at V and 3 bases at J, with 10 bases between. The CDR3 sequence is 15 residues long. The CDR3 nucleotides are TGTGCCAGCAGTGAAGGCCCCATCTACTACAATGAGCAGTTCTTC. Translation gives CASSEGPIYYNEQFF.

This clonotype was picked up a small number of times. The J gene is TRBJ1-4, the V gene TRBV4-3; tentative D call: TRBD1 (6 bases). The CDR3 runs 17 residues. Germline CDR1 LGHNA, CDR2 YSLEER. V lost 0 bases and J 4 bases, leaving 15 bases between the germline ends. The CDR3, as DNA: TGCGCCAGCAGCCAAGATTCCCCGGACAGATATAATGAAAAACTGTTTTTT. It yields the protein CASSQDSPDRYNEKLFF.

This clonotype was recorded a few times. The genes are TRBV15 and TRBJ2-1; 12 positions agree with TRBD2. Germline V gene data show CDR1 as LNHNV and CDR2 as YYDKDF (reference sequence). The CDR3 length is 17 residues. With V trimmed by 5 bases and J by 9 bases, 14 bases remained unmatched. The CDR3 loop reads CATSAPATSGSSGEQFF. The CDR3 region has the DNA TGTGCCACCAGCGCGCCGGCGACTAGCGGGAGTAGCGGTGAGCAGTTCTTC.

This clonotype has more than one count but fewer than ten. The chain recombines TRBV5-4 with TRBJ1-1; 7 bases align to TRBD1. Trimming removed 4 bases from V and 7 bases from J; junction bases left unmatched: 1. From germline, CDR1 is SGHNT and CDR2 YYREEE (reference sequence). The CDR3 runs to 11 residues. CDR3 sequence reads: CASSRTGEAFF. DNA for the CDR3: TGTGCCAGCAGCCGGACAGGTGAAGCTTTCTTT.

A few counts support this clonotype. V gene TRBV6-2 or TRBV6-3 combines with J gene TRBJ1-1, with TRBD1 as a possible D gene (5 bases). Trimming removed 0 bases at V and 1 base at J, with 6 bases between. Germline V gene data show CDR1 as MNHEY and CDR2 as SVGEGT. The CDR3 is made up of 14 amino acids. In nucleotides, the CDR3 is TGTGCCAGCAGTTACTCGGACACGAACACTGAAGCTTTCTTT. Protein: CASSYSDTNTEAFF.

This clonotype was observed at least ten times. V gene TRBV20-1 combines with J gene TRBJ2-7; 11 bases line up with TRBD2. V shed 3 bases and J 5 bases; nucleotides not matched to a gene: 6. The germline CDR1 and CDR2 sequences are DFQATT and SNEGSKA (reference sequence). This CDR3 has 14 amino acids. The CDR3 DNA follows: TGCAGTGCTAGCAGACTAGCGGGAATCAACGAGCAGTACTTC. Protein: CSASRLAGINEQYF.

This clonotype was observed a few times. The chain links TRBV5-1 to TRBJ2-3, with 7 bases that match TRBD1. Per the germline V gene, CDR1 is SGHRS and CDR2 is YFSETQ. The trim removed 6 bases at V and 2 bases at J, leaving 6 bases unmatched. The CDR3 is made up of 14 amino acids. CDR3 in amino acids: CASIRDSNTDTQYF. The CDR3 nucleotides are TGCGCCAGCATAAGGGACAGCAACACAGATACGCAGTATTTT.

This chain joins TRBV20-1 and TRBJ2-3; D possibly corresponds to TRBD2 (5 bases). The V gene lost 6 bases and the J gene lost 2 bases, with 9 bases spanning the gap. Germline V gene sequence: CDR1 DFQATT, CDR2 SNEGSKA (reference sequence). The CDR3 sequence is 12 residues long. The DNA of the CDR3 is TGCAGTGCGCCCCGGGACACAGATACGCAGTATTTT. It is translated as CSAPRDTDTQYF.

This clonotype was observed a few times. This sequence joins TRBV6-5 and TRBJ2-4, with 14 positions matching TRBD2. Germline lookup yields CDR1 MNHEY and CDR2 SVGAGI. This CDR3 region has 19 residues. V lost 2 bases, J lost 1 base, and 7 bases stayed unmatched. The DNA for the CDR3 is TGTGCCAGCAGTTACCCAGGACTAGCGGGGGGTCGGGCCAAAAACATTCAGTACTTC. As protein: CASSYPGLAGGRAKNIQYF.

The chain links TRBV5-1 to TRBJ2-1; 13 bases align to TRBD2. J was trimmed by 7 bases and V by 0 bases; bases with no gene match: 7. Germline V CDR1 and CDR2: SGHRS, YFSETQ. The CDR3 has 17 residues. The DNA for the CDR3 is TGCGCCAGCAGCTTGGAACTAGCGGGAGGGCCGGTGAATGAGCAGTTCTTC. It specifies CASSLELAGGPVNEQFF.

This clonotype was observed a handful of times. This rearrangement joins TRBV5-1 to TRBJ2-3; TRBD1 might be the D (5 bases). CDR1 and CDR2 (germline): SGHRS, YFSETQ. With 4 bases removed from V and 6 bases from J, the gap between germline ends came to 18 bases. CDR3 length equals 15 residues. The CDR3 bases are TGCGCCAGCAGCCTTCAGGGTTCAGTAAGCGATACGCAGTATTTT. Translating gives CASSLQGSVSDTQYF.

This clonotype has just one count. The chain has TRBV7-8 and TRBJ2-3, with 9 bases matching TRBD2. V shed 7 bases and J 3 bases; nucleotides not matched to a gene: 11. This CDR3 is built from 16 residues. Germline V gene sequence: CDR1 SGHVS, CDR2 FQNEAQ. For the CDR3, the DNA is TGTGCCAGCATCAAAGAAGCGGGAGGATTTACAGATACGCAGTATTTT. Its protein product is CASIKEAGGFTDTQYF.

This chain joins TRBV4-2 and TRBJ2-3; maybe TRBD1 (6 bases). From germline, CDR1 is LGHNA and CDR2 YNFKEQ. The CDR3 totals 18 residues. V shed 0 bases and J shed 2 bases, with 18 bases lying between them. CDR3 sequence reads: CASSQDPFGTTYTDTQYF. CDR3 sequence (DNA): TGTGCCAGCAGCCAAGACCCCTTTGGGACAACTTACACAGATACGCAGTATTTT.

This clonotype was seen once. V and J are TRBV6-2 or TRBV6-3 and TRBJ2-3; 9 bases fit TRBD2. CDR1 MNHEY and CDR2 SVGEGT come from the germline V gene. This CDR3 is 18 amino acids long. The J segment lost 4 bases and the V segment lost 2 bases, leaving 13 bases of the junction unmatched. Here the CDR3 reads CASSYEAGGLKSADTQYF. The CDR3 DNA follows: TGTGCCAGCAGTTACGAAGCGGGAGGATTAAAATCGGCAGATACGCAGTATTTT.

In this sample, this clonotype turned up a few times. As DNA, the CDR3 is TGTGCCAGCGACGAAGGGGGGAGGGGCTACACCTTC. This sequence encodes CASDEGGRGYTF. The chain links TRBV7-2 to TRBJ1-2, with a weak D call TRBD1 (6 bases). V lost 8 bases and J lost 8, with 15 bases in between. Germline CDR1 SGHTA, CDR2 FQGNSA. This CDR3 is 12 amino acids long. The full variable domain, with the rest looked up from reference TRBV7-2 and TRBJ1-2, is GAGVSQSPSNKVTEKGKDVELRCDPISGHTALYWYRQSLGQGLEFLIYFQGNSAPDKSGLPSDRFSAERTGGSVSTLTIQRTQQEDSAVYLCASDEGGRGYTFGSGTRLTVV.

This clonotype was detected only a few times. The chain is built from TRBV6-5 and TRBJ2-7; TRBD2 might be the D (6 bases). The V gene's germline CDR1 is MNHEY and CDR2 SVGAGI. With 4 bases removed from V and 6 bases from J, the gap between germline ends came to 16 bases. The CDR3 extends over 14 amino acids. In DNA form, the CDR3 reads TGTGCCAGCAGTTCGGCCGGGGGTCCGGTCGAGCAGTACTTC. Protein sequence: CASSSAGGPVEQYF.